The 20 T cell receptor beta chains reported below all come from one sample, sequenced in a study of CD8+CD57+ T cells in acquired aplastic anemia. Patients selected for sequencing had displayed CD8+CD57+ cell expansion by flow cytometry. For CDR3 and TCR beta VDJ profiling, genomic DNA was the template used. MiXCR, applied by TCRdb to the reads, yields one record per CDR3 protein. The repertoire includes some 150,000 distinct CDR3 sequences, roughly 49% of them detected once, and less than 15% sits in the top ten. The specimen was sorted CD4+, CD8+, or CD8+CD57+ T cells (not recorded which) from PBMCs. These receptors all stem from a human donor with aplastic anemia.

V usage is TRBV5-3 and J usage is TRBJ2-5, with 10 bases identical to TRBD1. TRBV5-3 is designated an ORF whose function remains uncertain. Trimming cost V 8 bases and J 11 bases; bases outside gene matches: 12. CDR3 length equals 13 residues. The CDR3 DNA reads TGTGCCAGCAGCCAGGGGACAGGGGAGAATCAGTACTTC. Amino acid sequence: CASSQGTGENQYF.

This clonotype was picked up many times. The V gene is TRBV27, the J gene TRBJ1-6; D possibly corresponds to TRBD1 (5 bases). This CDR3 region has 13 residues. V was pared by 4 bases and J by 9 bases, with 10 bases between. Looked up from germline, CDR1 is MNHEY and CDR2 is SMNVEV (reference sequence). Here the CDR3 reads CASSSGPASPLHF. DNA of the CDR3: TGTGCCAGCAGTTCGGGACCTGCTTCACCCCTCCACTTT.

J is TRBJ1-5 and V is TRBV29-1, with 7 nucleotides matching TRBD1. CDR1 is SQVTM, CDR2 ANQGSEA, per germline. With 8 bases clipped from V and 2 bases from J, the junction kept 9 bases outside the gene matches. CDR3 length: 14 amino acids. Written as DNA, the CDR3 is TGCAGCCCTTATGACAGGGTCGGCAATCAGCCCCAGCATTTT. It codes for CSPYDRVGNQPQHF.

This clonotype came up a few times. The gene calls are TRBV10-3 and TRBJ2-5; D remains unclear. CDR1 is ENHRY, CDR2 SYGVKD, per germline. CDR3 size: 15 residues. V lost 0 bases and J 1 base, leaving 9 bases between the germline ends. The CDR3 loop reads CAISESSQAQETQYF. CDR3 DNA: TGTGCCATCAGTGAGTCGAGTCAGGCCCAAGAGACCCAGTACTTC.

This clonotype was detected once. A read error is possible here, since a much larger clone lies one base away. The genes are TRBV4-1 and TRBJ1-2; possible D gene TRBD1, 5 bases. The CDR3 consists of 15 residues. Germline V CDR1 and CDR2: MGHRA, YSYEKL. CDR3 protein: CAISQGDSEYYGYTF. The DNA for the CDR3 is TGCGCCATCAGCCAAGGTGACAGCGAATACTATGGCTACACCTTC.

The J gene is TRBJ2-7, the V gene TRBV10-3; possible D gene TRBD1, 7 bases. Germline V lookup: CDR1 ENHRY, CDR2 SYGVKD. CDR3 length: 18 amino acids. The V end was cut by 3 bases, the J end by 4 bases, with 25 bases between. The CDR3 sequence: CAISDPQGGPNIYYEQYF. Here the CDR3 DNA reads TGTGCCATCAGTGACCCTCAGGGGGGACCCAATATTTATTACGAGCAGTACTTC.

This chain uses TRBV7-8 with TRBJ2-7, with 13 bases lining up with TRBD2. The germline V gene encodes CDR1 SGHVS and CDR2 FQNEAQ. The V segment lost 3 bases and the J segment 4 bases; nucleotides outside the gene matches: 6. The CDR3 runs to 16 residues. The CDR3 here is CASSFLGLAGKYEQYF. The CDR3 DNA sequence: TGTGCCAGCAGCTTCCTGGGACTAGCGGGGAAGTACGAGCAGTACTTC.

A few counts support this clonotype. The chain links TRBV10-3 to TRBJ2-3; possibly TRBD1 for D (6 bases). The germline V gene has CDR1 ENHRY and CDR2 SYGVKD. Trimming removed 7 bases at V and 4 bases at J, with 15 bases between. CDR3 size: 14 residues. The CDR3 sequence: CAITAGATADTQYF. The CDR3 DNA follows: TGTGCCATCACTGCAGGGGCGACTGCAGATACGCAGTATTTT.

The rearrangement links TRBV5-1 to TRBJ1-4; 8 bases map to TRBD1. After removal of 7 bases from V and 5 bases from J, the junction contained 4 bases not matched to a gene. CDR3 length: 13 amino acids. CDR1 SGHRS and CDR2 YFSETQ come from the germline V gene. The CDR3 sequence is CASGTGLNEKLFF. The CDR3 coding sequence is TGCGCCAGCGGGACAGGACTCAATGAAAAACTGTTTTTT.

This clonotype was seen many times. The V call is TRBV29-1, the J call TRBJ1-1; D is possibly TRBD1 (5 bases). The V end lost 7 bases, the J end lost 6 bases, and 12 bases lay between the germline ends. The germline gives CDR1 SQVTM, CDR2 ANQGSEA. The CDR3 is 11 amino acids. The CDR3 is CSGGGEAEAFF. CDR3 DNA: TGCAGCGGTGGGGGGGAGGCTGAAGCTTTCTTT.

This clonotype was observed a handful of times. The chain links TRBV11-2 to TRBJ2-2; D may be TRBD1 or TRBD2 (5 bases each). V was clipped by 3 bases and J by 7 bases, with 24 bases between them. The V gene's germline CDR1 is SGHAT and CDR2 FQNNGV. This CDR3 contains 18 residues. The CDR3 nucleotides are TGTGCCAGCAGCTTCCCCTTACCCACTAGAGGTGGGGGCGGGGAGCTGTTTTTT. This gives the protein CASSFPLPTRGGGGELFF.

The rearrangement joins TRBV7-9 to TRBJ2-7; D may correspond to TRBD1 or TRBD2 (5 bases each). The germline gives CDR1 SEHNR, CDR2 FQNEAQ (reference sequence). The CDR3 contains 15 residues. The ends were cut back, 2 bases at V and 3 bases at J, with 14 bases in the middle. CDR3 in DNA: TGTGCCAGCAGCTTATCCGGGACGCTCAGCTACGAGCAGTACTTC. The encoded protein is CASSLSGTLSYEQYF. Looking up the rest from reference TRBV7-9 and TRBJ2-7 gives the full variable domain: DTGVSQNPRHKITKRGQNVTFRCDPISEHNRLYWYRQTLGQGPEFLTYFQNEAQLEKSRLLSDRFSAERPKGSFSTLEIQRTEQGDSAMYLCASSLSGTLSYEQYFGPGTRLTVT.

The gene calls are TRBV7-9 and TRBJ1-6; D ambiguous. CDR1 and CDR2 (germline): SEHNR, FQNEAQ (reference sequence). The length of the CDR3 is 13 residues. With 0 bases removed from V and 7 bases from J, the gap between germline ends came to 4 bases. The CDR3: CASSLADNSPLHF. The CDR3 DNA is TGTGCCAGCAGCTTAGCCGACAATTCACCCCTCCACTTT.

V gene TRBV4-2 combines with J gene TRBJ2-1; D is ambiguous. With 0 bases removed from V and 1 base from J, the gap between germline ends came to 7 bases. The CDR3 has 15 residues. Germline CDR1 and CDR2: LGHNA and YNFKEQ. CDR3 DNA sequence: TGTGCCAGCAGCCAAGATACTGGGTCCTACAATGAGCAGTTCTTC. Residues: CASSQDTGSYNEQFF.

This sequence joins TRBV7-8 and TRBJ2-2; D gene uncertain. Trimming cost V 6 bases and J 0 bases, with 8 bases left between them. The CDR3 length is 14 residues. The germline V gene has CDR1 SGHVS and CDR2 FQNEAQ. CDR3 sequence (DNA): TGTGCCAGCAGAGCTTTATCGAACACCGGGGAGCTGTTTTTT. Encoded protein: CASRALSNTGELFF.

This clonotype occurred many times. The CDR3 DNA sequence: TGCGCCAGCAGCCAAGATCTAGCGGGGGTCTACGAGCAGTACTTC. Its translation: CASSQDLAGVYEQYF. V and J are TRBV4-3 and TRBJ2-7, with 10 bases aligning to TRBD2. V lost 0 bases, J lost 3 bases, and 2 bases stayed unmatched. CDR1 and CDR2 from the germline V gene are LGHNA and YSLEER. CDR3 size: 15 residues.

Details on this clonotype: With a much larger clone just one base away, this may be a read error. The V and J genes are TRBV6-1 and TRBJ1-5, with 7 bases matching TRBD1. Losses at the gene ends were 4 bases for V and 3 bases for J; bases not matched to a gene: 3. Per the germline V gene, CDR1 is MNHNS and CDR2 is SASEGT. This CDR3 contains 14 residues. The DNA for the CDR3 is TGTGCCAGCAGTGGAGGGACAGACAATCAGCCCCAGCATTTT. Its protein product is CASSGGTDNQPQHF.

A remark on this clonotype: A read error may explain this, as a much larger clone is one base away. The chain carries TRBV6-5 and TRBJ2-4; tentatively, D is TRBD1 (8 bases). CDR3 length: 15 residues. Germline loops: CDR1 MNHEY, CDR2 SVGAGI. For the CDR3, the DNA is TGTGCCGGCAGTTACTCGACAGGGGAGGGAAACATTCAGTACTTC. Protein sequence: CAGSYSTGEGNIQYF.

This clonotype was seen ten or more times. One end of the junction is discordant with germline, which a read error may explain. The gene calls are TRBV12-5 and TRBJ2-5, with TRBD2 identical over 12 bases. CDR1 is LGHNT, CDR2 FRNRAP, per germline. This CDR3 contains 11 residues. CDR3 coding DNA: TGTGCTAGTGGTCCCCTAGCGGGGGGGCCCTTC. The encoded protein is CASGPLAGGPF.

This clonotype has more than one count but fewer than ten. This chain connects TRBV19 to TRBJ1-1, with D perhaps matching TRBD1 (5 bases). Germline V lookup: CDR1 LNHDA, CDR2 SQIVND (reference sequence). The V gene lost 1 base and the J gene lost 5 bases, with 8 bases spanning the gap. This CDR3 has 13 residues. The CDR3 spells CASSIARGTEAFF. CDR3 coding DNA: TGTGCCAGTAGTATAGCTAGGGGTACTGAAGCTTTCTTT.